The 11 T cell receptor beta chains presented below share a single source sample, sequenced in a study of OX40 agonist ivuxolimab in advanced cancers. TCRdb's table, derived via immunoSEQ multiplex PCR, lists solely in-frame clones and lacks some. The profile shows 55,000 to 70,000 clones, roughly 83% of them singletons. The sample was CD4+ or CD8+ T cells sorted from blood, taken in a trial of the OX40 agonist ivuxolimab. Receptors were obtained from an adult with an advanced solid tumor such as melanoma, head and neck, liver or kidney cancer.

Notes on this clone: Its ends do not fully match the called genes, so a read error is possible. The V and J genes are TRBV4-3 and TRBJ2-7; 8 nucleotides match TRBD1. Per the germline V gene, CDR1 is LGHNA and CDR2 is YSLEER. The CDR3 length is 13 residues. CDR3 coding DNA: TGCGCCAGCAGCCAAGAAATCCTGGGGGACAGGAACTTC. Its protein product is CASSQEILGDRNF.

Only a few counts were recorded for this clone. The gene calls are TRBV23-1 and TRBJ1-5; the D is unclear. TRBV23-1 is filed as an ORF, its function uncertain. V lost 1 base and J lost 0, with 13 bases in between. This CDR3 has 17 residues. The CDR3 DNA is TGCGCCAGCAGTCAATTACACAACCCAAATAGCAATCAGCCCCAGCATTTT. It yields the protein CASSQLHNPNSNQPQHF.

The V and J genes are TRBV9 and TRBJ2-7, with D perhaps given as TRBD1 or TRBD2 (5 bases each). The V and J ends lost 0 bases and 4 bases respectively, with 11 bases between them. Germline-derived CDR1 and CDR2 are SGDLS and YYNGEE. There are 14 residues in the CDR3. The CDR3 nucleotides read TGTGCCAGCAGCGTAGGTGGGGGACCGTACGAGCAGTACTTC. It yields the protein CASSVGGGPYEQYF.

This chain uses TRBV5-1 with TRBJ1-4; 11 positions agree with TRBD1. With 4 bases clipped from V and 8 bases from J, the junction kept 4 bases outside the gene matches. CDR1 is SGHRS and CDR2 is YFSETQ in the germline V gene. The CDR3 is 14 residues long. The CDR3 DNA reads TGCGCCAGCAGCCTGGGACAGGGGGGAGAAAAACTGTTTTTT. It specifies CASSLGQGGEKLFF. The full variable domain, rest sourced from reference TRBV5-1 and TRBJ1-4, is KAGVTQTPRYLIKTRGQQVTLSCSPISGHRSVSWYQQTPGQGLQFLFEYFSETQRNKGNFPGRFSGRQFSNSRSEMNVSTLELGDSALYLCASSLGQGGEKLFFGSGTQLSVL.

The chain combines TRBV7-2 with TRBJ1-1; no clear D. Germline V CDR1 and CDR2: SGHTA, FQGNSA. The CDR3 has 14 residues. V was trimmed by 2 bases and J by 7 bases, leaving 14 bases between them. CDR3 bases: TGTGCCAGCAGCTTATCGTCCGGCGGGCATGAAGCTTTCTTT. This gives the protein CASSLSSGGHEAFF.

This chain links TRBV5-1 with TRBJ2-7, with 8 bases identical to TRBD1. The germline CDR1 and CDR2 sequences are SGHRS and YFSETQ. The CDR3 runs to 14 residues. V was clipped by 2 bases and J by 5 bases; unmatched bases: 6. As DNA, the CDR3 is TGCGCCAGCAGCTTACAGGACAGGGTGGACGAGCAGTACTTC. This sequence encodes CASSLQDRVDEQYF.

The gene calls are TRBV9 and TRBJ2-1; D perhaps matches TRBD2 (6 bases). From germline, CDR1 is SGDLS and CDR2 YYNGEE. The V end lost 4 bases, the J end lost 8 bases, and 16 bases lay between the germline ends. The CDR3 runs to 14 residues. This CDR3 is CASSPRLELDEQFF. CDR3 sequence (DNA): TGTGCCAGCAGCCCCCGACTAGAACTCGATGAGCAGTTCTTC.

The J gene is TRBJ2-5, the V gene TRBV9; tentatively, D is TRBD2 (7 bases). CDR3 length: 21 amino acids. Trimming shortened V by 4 bases and J by 2 bases, and 33 bases separated the two germline ends. The germline CDR1 and CDR2 sequences are SGDLS and YYNGEE. The CDR3 spells CASSYHPLGGAKHALQETQYF. CDR3 in DNA: TGTGCCAGCAGCTACCACCCCTTAGGGGGGGCCAAACACGCCCTTCAAGAGACCCAGTACTTC.

The chain has TRBV28 and TRBJ1-2; D is uncertain. V shed 6 bases and J shed 8 bases, with 16 bases lying between them. This CDR3 is 13 amino acids long. Looked up from germline, CDR1 is MDHEN and CDR2 is SYDVKM. The CDR3 loop reads CASRTDTISGYTF. The CDR3 DNA sequence: TGTGCCAGCAGGACTGACACAATTTCGGGCTACACCTTC.

The chain recombines TRBV7-3 with TRBJ2-1, with a tentative D call TRBD1 (5 bases). In germline, CDR1 is SGHTA, CDR2 FQGTGA. Trimming took off 5 bases at V and 1 base at J, with 9 bases between the two ends. CDR3 length: 14 amino acids. Here the CDR3 reads CASSPGQSYNEQFF. The CDR3 DNA reads TGTGCCAGCAGCCCCGGACAATCCTACAATGAGCAGTTCTTC. The full variable domain, its missing parts supplied by reference TRBV7-3 and TRBJ2-1, is GAGVSQTPSNKVTEKGKYVELRCDPISGHTALYWYRQSLGQGPEFLIYFQGTGAADDSGLPNDRFFAVRPEGSVSTLKIQRTERGDSAVYLCASSPGQSYNEQFFGPGTRLTVL.

The CDR3 protein is CASSLGTSGSNSPLHF. The CDR3, as DNA: TGCGCCAGCAGCTTGGGGACAAGCGGCAGCAATTCACCCCTCCACTTT. The chain is built from TRBV5-1 and TRBJ1-6, with D possibly being TRBD1 (5 bases). Germline CDR1 reads SGHRS; CDR2 reads YFSETQ. This CDR3 comprises 16 residues. V was clipped by 0 bases and J by 7 bases, with 14 bases between them.